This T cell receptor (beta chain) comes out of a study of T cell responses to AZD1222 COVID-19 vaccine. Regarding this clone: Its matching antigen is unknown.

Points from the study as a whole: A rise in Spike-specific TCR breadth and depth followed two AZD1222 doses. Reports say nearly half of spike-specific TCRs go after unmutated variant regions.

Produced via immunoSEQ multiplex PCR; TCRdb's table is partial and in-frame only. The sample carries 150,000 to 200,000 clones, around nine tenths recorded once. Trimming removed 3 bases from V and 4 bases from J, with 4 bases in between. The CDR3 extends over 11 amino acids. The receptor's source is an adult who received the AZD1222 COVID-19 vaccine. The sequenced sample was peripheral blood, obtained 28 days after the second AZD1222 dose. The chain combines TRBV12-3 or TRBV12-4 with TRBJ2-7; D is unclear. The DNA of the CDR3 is TGTGCCAGCAGTTTCCGTTACGAGCAGTACTTC. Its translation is CASSFRYEQYF.